The source of this TCR beta chain is a study of molecular identifiers for immune sequencing clone quantification. As for the study in general: For replicates, RNA isolated from approximately 22,000 or 94,000 naive CD8 cells was divided into five portions, of which four were sequenced. Whole-study results and caveats: Clones above 20 RNA copies held over 98% of effector molecules, under 1% in naive cells.

The length of the CDR3 is 15 residues. V gave up 0 bases and J gave up 3 bases, with 15 bases separating them. CDR1 and CDR2 (germline): DFQATT, SNEGSKA (reference sequence). For this clonotype: What it recognizes is unknown.

Preparation methods for the bulk TCR libraries were those previously described, with listed TCR primers. MiXCR, applied by TCRdb to the PCR reads, yields one record per CDR3 protein. The table lists a few hundred thousand distinct CDR3 sequences, about 22% of them singletons, with 0.7% to 0.95% in the top ten. This receptor was taken from a human donor in good health. Some libraries in this study had Jurkat cell RNA spiked in. The chain employs TRBV20-1 and TRBJ2-7, with a weak D call TRBD1 (6 bases). Sequenced input: naive CD8+ T cells from blood, with Jurkat cell RNA spiked in. The sample's subset: FACS-sorted CD8+CD4-CCR7+CD45RA+ naive T cells. The CDR3 spells CSARDRLGGIYEQYF. As DNA, the CDR3 is TGCAGTGCTAGAGATCGGTTAGGGGGAATCTACGAGCAGTACTTC.